This is a list of T cell receptor beta chains from one sample in a study of radiotherapy plus CTLA-4 blockade in lung cancer. TCRdb's copy holds only in-frame clones and misses some; the assay was immunoSEQ multiplex PCR. The sample consists of about 48,000 clones, around nine tenths of them appearing once. The sequenced sample was peripheral blood, obtained from a patient treated with radiotherapy plus ipilimumab. The receptors derive from a human donor with non-small cell lung cancer that progressed on radiotherapy plus ipilimumab. Some clones in this sample may be carry-over from other donors' samples. Both conserved end residues are part of each CDR3. The D gene is left open where the match is weak. Clone size is shown for a subset of rows, as once, few, many or a class of expanded clone.

>TRBV9|.|.|TRBJ1-1
CASSVGQSTEAFF
TGTGCCAGCAGCGTAGGGCAGTCCACTGAAGCTTTCTTT
>TRBV14|.|.|TRBJ2-6
CASSSSGANVLTF
TGTGCCAGCAGTAGCTCTGGGGCCAACGTCCTGACTTTC
>TRBV5-1|.|TRBD2|TRBJ2-3
CASSLYSGGPDTQYF
TGCGCCAGCAGCTTGTACAGCGGGGGGCCAGATACGCAGTATTTT
>TRBV7-9|.|TRBD1|TRBJ1-1
CASSRGQGAMNTEAFF
TGTGCCAGCAGCCGCGGACAGGGAGCCATGAACACTGAAGCTTTCTTT
>TRBV5-1|.|.|TRBJ2-2
CASSSLGGGELFF
TGCGCCAGCAGCTCTTTAGGAGGCGGGGAGCTGTTTTTT
>TRBV7-9|.|.|TRBJ2-1
CASSSMGGEQFF
TGTGCCAGCAGCTCGATGGGGGGTGAGCAGTTCTTC
>TRBV9|.|.|TRBJ2-7
CASPLGLANEQYF
TGTGCCAGCCCCCTAGGGCTAGCTAACGAGCAGTACTTC
>TRBV7-2|.|TRBD1|TRBJ1-2
CASKGQGPPGGYTF
TGTGCCAGCAAGGGACAGGGGCCCCCCGGTGGCTACACCTTC
>TRBV7-9|.|.|TRBJ1-1
CASSLGLGSTEAFF
TGTGCCAGCAGCTTAGGATTAGGGAGCACTGAAGCTTTCTTT
>TRBV4-1|once|.|TRBJ1-5
CASSQDSGYSNQPQHF
TGCGCCAGCAGCCAAGATTCAGGGTATAGCAATCAGCCCCAGCATTTT
>TRBV29-1|.|.|TRBJ2-1
CRGGESYNEQFF
TGCAGGGGCGGGGAGTCCTACAATGAGCAGTTCTTC
>TRBV6-5|.|TRBD2|TRBJ2-7
CASSYGTRNEQYF
TGTGCCAGCAGTTACGGGACTAGGAACGAGCAGTACTTC
>TRBV6-4|.|.|TRBJ2-3
CASSPKLGGEDTQYF
TGTGCCAGCAGTCCTAAACTGGGTGGAGAAGATACGCAGTATTTT
>TRBV2|.|.|TRBJ2-5
CASCQDKGETQYF
TGTGCCAGCTGTCAGGATAAGGGGGAGACCCAGTACTTC
>TRBV11-2|.|TRBD2|TRBJ2-1
CASSPWTSGNNEQFF
TGTGCCAGCAGCCCCTGGACTAGCGGGAACAATGAGCAGTTCTTC
>TRBV10-3|.|.|TRBJ2-7
CAIRAVGGGLDEQYF
TGTGCCATCAGGGCGGTGGGCGGGGGCCTTGACGAGCAGTACTTC
>TRBV29-1|once|TRBD2|TRBJ2-5
CSVKGTSERMETQYF
TGCAGCGTTAAAGGGACTAGCGAACGGATGGAGACCCAGTACTTC
>TRBV19|.|.|TRBJ2-1
CASSIQRYNEQFF
TGTGCCAGTAGTATCCAGCGGTACAATGAGCAGTTCTTC
>TRBV6-4|.|TRBD1|TRBJ2-2
CASSDGTGGTGELFF
TGTGCCAGCAGTGACGGGACAGGGGGCACCGGGGAGCTGTTTTTT
>TRBV18|.|TRBD2|TRBJ2-1
CASSQLAGGLTYNEQFF
TGTGCCAGCTCACAACTAGCGGGGGGGTTGACCTACAATGAGCAGTTCTTC
>TRBV7-3|.|.|TRBJ2-2
CASSLMNSLNTGELFF
TGTGCCAGCAGCTTAATGAACTCCTTGAACACCGGGGAGCTGTTTTTT
>TRBV5-1|.|TRBD2|TRBJ2-3
CASQLGLAGSTDTQYF
TGCGCCAGCCAACTCGGACTAGCGGGGAGCACAGATACGCAGTATTTT
>TRBV13|.|.|TRBJ1-1
CASSLGVYHPTEAFF
TGTGCCAGCAGCTTGGGAGTCTACCATCCCACTGAAGCTTTCTTT
>TRBV11-3|.|.|TRBJ2-7
CASSLGPGAYEQYF
TGTGCCAGCAGCTTAGGCCCGGGAGCCTACGAGCAGTACTTC
>TRBV5-1|.|.|TRBJ2-5
CASSGRPASEQETQYF
TGCGCCAGCAGCGGTAGACCGGCTAGCGAACAAGAGACCCAGTACTTC
>TRBV19|once|.|TRBJ2-7
CASSRGVISGIYEQYF
TGTGCCAGTAGTAGGGGGGTGATTAGCGGAATCTACGAGCAGTACTTC
>TRBV15|.|.|TRBJ1-1
CATVGQTNTEAFF
TGTGCCACCGTTGGACAGACTAACACTGAAGCTTTCTTT
>TRBV20-1|.|.|TRBJ1-2
CSASMGAGYTF
TGCAGTGCTAGCATGGGGGCTGGCTACACCTTC
>TRBV19|.|.|TRBJ1-3
CASSIGISGNTIYF
TGTGCCAGTAGTATCGGTATCTCTGGAAACACCATATATTTT
>TRBV4-2|.|.|TRBJ2-1
CASSQVGLNELQFF
TGTGCCAGCAGCCAAGTCGGACTCAACGAACTCCAGTTCTTC
>TRBV18|.|.|TRBJ2-4
CASSPPQSVLKNIQYF
TGTGCCAGCTCACCACCGCAAAGCGTCCTAAAAAACATTCAGTACTTC
>TRBV10-2|.|TRBD1|TRBJ1-4
CASKDRDGEKLFF
TGCGCCAGCAAGGACAGGGACGGGGAAAAACTGTTTTTT